A selection of T cell receptor beta chains follows, all from one sample in a study of blood T cell repertoires in COVID-19. Clones were sequenced by immunoSEQ multiplex PCR, and TCRdb holds only the in-frame ones, with some missing. The sample has 88,000 or so clones, approximately 80% seen once. The source material was peripheral blood. The receptors shown here come from an elderly man with acute or convalescent COVID-19. The CDR3 runs from the conserved cysteine through the conserved F or W. D genes are given only for firm matches. Clone size is stated in some rows and not others, as once, few, many or a class when expanded.

d_call: -
clone_size: few
v_call: TRBV3-1/TRBV3-2
j_call: TRBJ2-7
cdr3_nt: TGTGCCAGCAGCCAAGACTGGCGGGGCGCGCCTGGAGGTAACGAGCAGTACTTC
cdr3_aa: CASSQDWRGAPGGNEQYF

d_call: TRBD1
clone_size: once
v_call: TRBV12-3/TRBV12-4
j_call: TRBJ1-2
cdr3_nt: TGTGCCAGCAGTCTAGGACAGGGGGGCTACACCTTC
cdr3_aa: CASSLGQGGYTF

d_call: TRBD1
clone_size: -
v_call: TRBV5-1
j_call: TRBJ1-4
cdr3_nt: TGCGCCAGTACCCCGGGACAGGGTAATGAAAAACTGTTTTTT
cdr3_aa: CASTPGQGNEKLFF

d_call: -
clone_size: -
v_call: TRBV3-1/TRBV3-2
j_call: TRBJ2-5
cdr3_nt: TGTGCCAGCAGCCAAGTTGGAATACCCCCCGGGAAAGAGACCCAGTACTTC
cdr3_aa: CASSQVGIPPGKETQYF

d_call: -
clone_size: -
v_call: TRBV4-1
j_call: TRBJ1-5
cdr3_nt: TGCGCCAGCAGCCAACCGGACAAGGGCAATCAGCCCCAGCATTTT
cdr3_aa: CASSQPDKGNQPQHF

d_call: -
clone_size: -
v_call: TRBV5-1
j_call: TRBJ1-1
cdr3_nt: TGCGCCAGCAGCTTGCGCCTCGGCCAGGCTGAAGCTTTCTTT
cdr3_aa: CASSLRLGQAEAFF

d_call: -
clone_size: -
v_call: TRBV4-2
j_call: TRBJ1-5
cdr3_nt: TGTGCCAGCAGCCAAGATCGGGACATTGATAGCAATCAGCCCCAGCATTTT
cdr3_aa: CASSQDRDIDSNQPQHF

d_call: TRBD1
clone_size: few
v_call: TRBV7-6
j_call: TRBJ1-3
cdr3_nt: TGTGCCAGCAGCTTACTTAACAGGGGGCTCGGAAACACCATATATTTT
cdr3_aa: CASSLLNRGLGNTIYF

d_call: -
clone_size: -
v_call: TRBV5-5
j_call: TRBJ1-2
cdr3_nt: TGTGCCAGCAGCTTGGCTCCTTCCTATGGCTACACCTTC
cdr3_aa: CASSLAPSYGYTF

d_call: -
clone_size: once
v_call: TRBV7-2
j_call: TRBJ1-5
cdr3_nt: TGTGCCAGCAGCTTTTTTGATCGGGACTCTCAGCCCCAGCATTTT
cdr3_aa: CASSFFDRDSQPQHF

d_call: -
clone_size: -
v_call: TRBV1
j_call: TRBJ1-5
cdr3_nt: TGCACCAGCAGCCAAGCCGGGACAGCGAATCAGCCCCAGCATTTT
cdr3_aa: CTSSQAGTANQPQHF

d_call: -
clone_size: -
v_call: TRBV14
j_call: TRBJ1-2
cdr3_nt: TGTGCCAGCAGCCAAGATATTTGGCAGTATGGCTACACCTTC
cdr3_aa: CASSQDIWQYGYTF

d_call: TRBD2
clone_size: -
v_call: TRBV5-1
j_call: TRBJ2-7
cdr3_nt: TGCGCCAGCAGCTTGGCCGCTAGCGGGGGGGGATCCACCTACGAGCAGTACTTC
cdr3_aa: CASSLAASGGGSTYEQYF

d_call: TRBD1
clone_size: few
v_call: TRBV3-1/TRBV3-2
j_call: TRBJ2-5
cdr3_nt: TGTGCCAGCAGCCGATCACAAGAGAGAGACAGGGGTACGGGGACCCAGTACTTC
cdr3_aa: CASSRSQERDRGTGTQYF

d_call: TRBD1
clone_size: -
v_call: TRBV18
j_call: TRBJ1-5
cdr3_nt: TGTGCCAGCTCAGCGGACAGGAATCAGCCCCAGCATTTT
cdr3_aa: CASSADRNQPQHF

d_call: TRBD1
clone_size: -
v_call: TRBV28
j_call: TRBJ1-2
cdr3_nt: TGTGCCAGCACAAGACAGGGGGCGGACTACACCTTC
cdr3_aa: CASTRQGADYTF

d_call: TRBD1
clone_size: -
v_call: TRBV5-6
j_call: TRBJ1-5
cdr3_nt: TGTGCCAGCAGCTTGGGTGACAGGGAGCTTCCCCAGCATTTT
cdr3_aa: CASSLGDRELPQHF

d_call: -
clone_size: -
v_call: TRBV7-8
j_call: TRBJ2-5
cdr3_nt: TGTGCCAGCAGCTTACGGGGTTATGAGACCCAGTACTTC
cdr3_aa: CASSLRGYETQYF

d_call: TRBD1
clone_size: few
v_call: TRBV5-4
j_call: TRBJ1-2
cdr3_nt: TGTGCCAGCAGCGGATCAGGGGGCAGGATGAGGGACTATGGCTACACCTTC
cdr3_aa: CASSGSGGRMRDYGYTF

d_call: -
clone_size: -
v_call: TRBV19
j_call: TRBJ2-5
cdr3_nt: TGTGCCAGCCGAGACGTCGGGGTAGAGACCCAGTACTTC
cdr3_aa: CASRDVGVETQYF

d_call: -
clone_size: -
v_call: TRBV5-6
j_call: TRBJ2-7
cdr3_nt: TGTGCCAGCAGCCGAACAGACTACGAGCAGTACTTC
cdr3_aa: CASSRTDYEQYF

d_call: -
clone_size: -
v_call: TRBV6-4
j_call: TRBJ1-1
cdr3_nt: TGTGCCAGCAGGCTCACGGGTTTGGACACTGAAGCTTTCTTT
cdr3_aa: CASRLTGLDTEAFF

d_call: TRBD2
clone_size: -
v_call: TRBV6-4
j_call: TRBJ2-3
cdr3_nt: TGTGCCAGCAGTGGGGGGGGGACGGCAGATACGCAGTATTTT
cdr3_aa: CASSGGGTADTQYF

d_call: -
clone_size: -
v_call: TRBV4-1
j_call: TRBJ2-3
cdr3_nt: TGCGCCAGCAGCCAAGAGTGGCGAGGGGGAACAGATACGCAGTATTTT
cdr3_aa: CASSQEWRGGTDTQYF

d_call: -
clone_size: once
v_call: TRBV19
j_call: TRBJ2-7
cdr3_nt: TGTGCCAGTAGTATAGACAGATCCAGCTCCTACGAGCAGTACTTC
cdr3_aa: CASSIDRSSSYEQYF

d_call: TRBD2
clone_size: -
v_call: TRBV7-6
j_call: TRBJ2-5
cdr3_nt: TGTGCCAGCAGCTTAGGTAGCGGGGGGGCGGAGACCCAGTACTTC
cdr3_aa: CASSLGSGGAETQYF

d_call: TRBD1
clone_size: -
v_call: TRBV7-3
j_call: TRBJ2-2
cdr3_nt: TGTGCCAGCAGCCAATGGACAGGGGGACCCGGGGAGCTGTTTTTT
cdr3_aa: CASSQWTGGPGELFF

d_call: -
clone_size: -
v_call: TRBV7-7
j_call: TRBJ2-1
cdr3_nt: TGTGCTAGCAGCTTAGAATTATTGAATGAGCAGTTCTTC
cdr3_aa: CASSLELLNEQFF

d_call: TRBD1
clone_size: few
v_call: TRBV25-1
j_call: TRBJ1-5
cdr3_nt: TGTGCCAGCAGTGACGGACAGGGCCGAGATCAGCCCCAGCATTTT
cdr3_aa: CASSDGQGRDQPQHF

d_call: -
clone_size: -
v_call: TRBV12-3/TRBV12-4
j_call: TRBJ1-1
cdr3_nt: TGTGCCAGCAGCGACTTGATGAACACTGAAGCTTTCTTT
cdr3_aa: CASSDLMNTEAFF

d_call: -
clone_size: many
v_call: TRBV9
j_call: TRBJ1-2
cdr3_nt: TGTGCCAGCAGCGTGGGGCAGGGGAGAATCTATGGCTACACCTTC
cdr3_aa: CASSVGQGRIYGYTF

d_call: -
clone_size: -
v_call: TRBV6-4
j_call: TRBJ2-2
cdr3_nt: TGTGCCAGCAGTGACTCGAAGTGGCCCAGGGGGGCCGGGGAGCTGTTTTTT
cdr3_aa: CASSDSKWPRGAGELFF

d_call: -
clone_size: -
v_call: TRBV7-3
j_call: TRBJ1-1
cdr3_nt: TGTGCCAGCAGCTTAACCGGGCTTGGCGCGGGAGACACTGAAGCTTTCTTT
cdr3_aa: CASSLTGLGAGDTEAFF

d_call: -
clone_size: -
v_call: TRBV21-1
j_call: TRBJ2-5
cdr3_nt: TGTGCCAGCAGCCTTAGGACTAGCGGGGGGGCGAGGGAGACCCAGTACTTC
cdr3_aa: CASSLRTSGGARETQYF

d_call: -
clone_size: -
v_call: TRBV27
j_call: TRBJ2-7
cdr3_nt: TGTGCCAGCAGTTTTTCCCTCCCGGGGGCCTACGAGCAGTACTTC
cdr3_aa: CASSFSLPGAYEQYF

d_call: TRBD1
clone_size: -
v_call: TRBV5-1
j_call: TRBJ2-2
cdr3_nt: TGCGCCAGCAGCCCCTGGACAGGATCGAACACCGGGGAGCTGTTTTTT
cdr3_aa: CASSPWTGSNTGELFF

d_call: -
clone_size: -
v_call: TRBV6-1
j_call: TRBJ1-2
cdr3_nt: TGTGCCAGCAGTGAGAGGACAATTCTTGGCTACACCTTC
cdr3_aa: CASSERTILGYTF

d_call: TRBD1
clone_size: -
v_call: TRBV18
j_call: TRBJ1-4
cdr3_nt: TGTGCCAGCTCACCACTAAAGGGGGCCGGTGAAAAACTGTTTTTT
cdr3_aa: CASSPLKGAGEKLFF

d_call: -
clone_size: -
v_call: TRBV11-2
j_call: TRBJ2-5
cdr3_nt: TGTGCCAGCAGGTTATCGGAGACCCAGTACTTC
cdr3_aa: CASRLSETQYF

d_call: -
clone_size: once
v_call: TRBV5-4
j_call: TRBJ2-1
cdr3_nt: TGTGCCAGCAGCTCACAGCACAATGAGCAGTTCTTC
cdr3_aa: CASSSQHNEQFF

d_call: TRBD1
clone_size: -
v_call: TRBV19
j_call: TRBJ1-1
cdr3_nt: TGTGCCAGTAGTAAACAGGGGGCGAACACTGAAGCTTTCTTT
cdr3_aa: CASSKQGANTEAFF

d_call: -
clone_size: -
v_call: TRBV7-2
j_call: TRBJ2-3
cdr3_nt: TGTGCCAGCAGCTTAGGGGAGGGGGATTGGGGCACAGATACGCAGTATTTT
cdr3_aa: CASSLGEGDWGTDTQYF

d_call: -
clone_size: -
v_call: TRBV5-1
j_call: TRBJ2-2
cdr3_nt: TGCGCCAGCAGCTTTGGAGGGGTCGACACCGGGGAGCTGTTTTTT
cdr3_aa: CASSFGGVDTGELFF

d_call: -
clone_size: -
v_call: TRBV5-4
j_call: TRBJ1-1
cdr3_nt: TGTGCCAGCAACCTCGGTTCGGGGAACACTGAAGCTTTCTTT
cdr3_aa: CASNLGSGNTEAFF

d_call: -
clone_size: -
v_call: TRBV5-1
j_call: TRBJ2-1
cdr3_nt: TGCGCCAGCAGCTTGGTGGCGGGGGCGTACAATGAGCAGTTCTTC
cdr3_aa: CASSLVAGAYNEQFF

d_call: -
clone_size: -
v_call: TRBV3-1/TRBV3-2
j_call: TRBJ2-1
cdr3_nt: TGTGCCAGCAGCCAGGTTCCCGAGAGGCAGTTCTTC
cdr3_aa: CASSQVPERQFF

d_call: -
clone_size: few
v_call: TRBV11-2
j_call: TRBJ1-5
cdr3_nt: TGTGCCAGCAGCTTAGATCGGGATCAGCCCCAGCATTTT
cdr3_aa: CASSLDRDQPQHF

d_call: TRBD2
clone_size: -
v_call: TRBV25-1
j_call: TRBJ2-5
cdr3_nt: TGTGCCAGCGCCCCGGGTAGCGGGGGGTGGATTCCGGAGACCCAGTACTTC
cdr3_aa: CASAPGSGGWIPETQYF